Described below is a single T cell receptor beta chain sequence and its context. These data originate in a study of blood T cell repertoires in COVID-19. As for the study in general: Both acute and convalescent COVID-19 samples were obtained from the United States, Italy and Spain. Sources were T cells, B-cell-depleted T cells, or PBMCs; the material itself was cDNA or gDNA.

As processed by the authors: Counts of nucleated cells, estimated from reference gene primer amplification, were obtained. TCRdb's copy holds only in-frame clones and misses some; the assay was immunoSEQ multiplex PCR. The D gene and trimming were derived from the DNA, and the V and J assignments and clone size from that table. The sample holds roughly 130,000 clones, more than 70% seen once. V dropped 4 bases and J dropped 4; count of bases not matched to a gene: 4. This CDR3 has 13 amino acids. Germline V gene sequence: CDR1 SGDLS, CDR2 YYNGEE. The chain has TRBV9 and TRBJ2-7, with 8 bases identical to TRBD1. The material sequenced was peripheral blood. The source is a woman aged 30 to 39 who had recovered from COVID-19. CDR3 loop: CASSQGAGYEQYF. The DNA of the CDR3 is TGTGCCAGCAGCCAGGGGGCTGGGTACGAGCAGTACTTC.